This T cell receptor (beta chain) was sequenced during a study of CD8+ T cells in alopecia areata. Trimming removed 0 bases from V and 9 bases from J, with 18 bases in between. This CDR3 has 17 residues. The V gene's germline CDR1 is SGHAT and CDR2 FQNNGV. Extracted RNA was reverse transcribed into cDNA, the sequencing template. TCRdb keeps only in-frame clones here, not all; method: immunoSEQ multiplex PCR. The profile shows some 240,000 clones, 50% to 65% of them singletons. Here the sequenced sample was CD4+ T cells sorted from blood, taken at week 0. This TCR derives from a human donor with alopecia areata. The chain recombines TRBV11-2 with TRBJ1-6; possibly TRBD1 for D (6 bases). CDR3 bases: TGTGCCAGCAGCTTAGATCTGAGACAGTCGGACAGTTCACCCCTCCACTTT. It encodes CASSLDLRQSDSSPLHF.